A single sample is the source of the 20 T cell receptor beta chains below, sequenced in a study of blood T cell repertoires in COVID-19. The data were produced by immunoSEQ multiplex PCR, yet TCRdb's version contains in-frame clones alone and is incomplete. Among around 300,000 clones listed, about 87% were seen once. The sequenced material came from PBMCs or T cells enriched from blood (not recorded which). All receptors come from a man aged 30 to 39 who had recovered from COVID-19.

The CDR3: CASSQDSFYNSPLHF. CDR3 DNA sequence: TGTGCCAGCAGTCAGGACAGCTTTTATAATTCACCCCTCCACTTT. The V and J genes are TRBV6-5 and TRBJ1-6; D is perhaps TRBD1 (6 bases). With 5 bases removed from V and 4 bases from J, the gap between germline ends came to 12 bases. Germline CDR1 is MNHEY and CDR2 is SVGAGI. The CDR3 length is 15 residues.

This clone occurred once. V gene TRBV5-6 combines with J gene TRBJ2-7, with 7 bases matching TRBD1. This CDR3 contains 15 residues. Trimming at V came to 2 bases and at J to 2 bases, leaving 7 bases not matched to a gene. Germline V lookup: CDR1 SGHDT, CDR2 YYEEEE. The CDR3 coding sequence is TGTGCCAGCAGCTTAGAGGTGGGACAGCCCTACGAGCAGTACTTC. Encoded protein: CASSLEVGQPYEQYF.

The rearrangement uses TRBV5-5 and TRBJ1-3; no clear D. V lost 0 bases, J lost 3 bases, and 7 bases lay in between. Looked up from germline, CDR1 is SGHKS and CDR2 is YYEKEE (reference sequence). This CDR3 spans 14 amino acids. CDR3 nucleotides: TGTGCCAGCAGCTTGGTGGCAAGTGGAAACACCATATATTTT. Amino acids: CASSLVASGNTIYF.

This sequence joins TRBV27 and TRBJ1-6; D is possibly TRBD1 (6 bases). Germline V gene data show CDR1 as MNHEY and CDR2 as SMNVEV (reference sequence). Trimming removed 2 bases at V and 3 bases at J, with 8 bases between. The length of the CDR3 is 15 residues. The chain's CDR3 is CASSLVRGYNSPLHF. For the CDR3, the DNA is TGTGCCAGCAGTTTAGTCAGGGGCTATAATTCACCCCTCCACTTT.

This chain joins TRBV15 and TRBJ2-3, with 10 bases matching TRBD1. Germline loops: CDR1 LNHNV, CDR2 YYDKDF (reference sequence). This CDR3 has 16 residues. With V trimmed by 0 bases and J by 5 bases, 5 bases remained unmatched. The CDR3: CATSREGTGAGDTQYF. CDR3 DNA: TGTGCCACCAGCAGAGAAGGGACAGGGGCCGGAGATACGCAGTATTTT.

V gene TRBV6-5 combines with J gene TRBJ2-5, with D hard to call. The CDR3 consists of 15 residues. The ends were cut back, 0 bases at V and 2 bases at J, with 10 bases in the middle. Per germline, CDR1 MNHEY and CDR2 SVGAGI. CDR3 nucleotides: TGTGCCAGCAGTTACTCGGGCAGCTTGCAAGAGACCCAGTACTTC. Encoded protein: CASSYSGSLQETQYF.

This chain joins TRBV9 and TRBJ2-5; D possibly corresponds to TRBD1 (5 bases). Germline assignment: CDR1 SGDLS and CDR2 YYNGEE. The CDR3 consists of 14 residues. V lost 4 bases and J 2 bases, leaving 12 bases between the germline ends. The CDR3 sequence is CASSPDGHQETQYF. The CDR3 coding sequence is TGTGCCAGCAGCCCCGACGGACATCAAGAGACCCAGTACTTC.

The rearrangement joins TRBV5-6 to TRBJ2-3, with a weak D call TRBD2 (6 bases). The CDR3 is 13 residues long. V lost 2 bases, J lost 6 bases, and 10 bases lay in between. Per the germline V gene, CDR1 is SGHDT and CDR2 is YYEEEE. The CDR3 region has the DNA TGTGCCAGCAGCTTCAGGGACTCGGATACGCAGTATTTT. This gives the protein CASSFRDSDTQYF.

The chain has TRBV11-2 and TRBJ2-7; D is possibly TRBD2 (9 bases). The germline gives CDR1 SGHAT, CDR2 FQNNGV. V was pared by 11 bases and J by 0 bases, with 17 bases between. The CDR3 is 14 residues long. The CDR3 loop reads CAAAGGTGSYEQYF. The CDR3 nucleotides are TGTGCCGCGGCGGGGGGGACAGGCTCCTACGAGCAGTACTTC.

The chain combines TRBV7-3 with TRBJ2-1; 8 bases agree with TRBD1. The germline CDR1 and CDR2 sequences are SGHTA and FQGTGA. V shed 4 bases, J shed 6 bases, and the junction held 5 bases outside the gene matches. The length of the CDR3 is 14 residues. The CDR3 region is CASSSTGGSNEQFF. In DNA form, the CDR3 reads TGTGCCAGCAGCTCTACAGGGGGTAGCAATGAGCAGTTCTTC.

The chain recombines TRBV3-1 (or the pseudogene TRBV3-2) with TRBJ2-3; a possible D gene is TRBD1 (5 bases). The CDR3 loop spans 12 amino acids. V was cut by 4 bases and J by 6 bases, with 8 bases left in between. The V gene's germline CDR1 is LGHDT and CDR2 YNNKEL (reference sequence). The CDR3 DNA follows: TGTGCCAGCAGCCTACCAGGGGATACGCAGTATTTT. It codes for CASSLPGDTQYF.

CDR3 bases: TGCAGCGGGACAGCGAACACTGAAGCTTTCTTT. Amino acids: CSGTANTEAFF. The V and J genes are TRBV29-1 and TRBJ1-1; TRBD1 might be the D (6 bases). The CDR3 consists of 11 residues. Trimming removed 7 bases at V and 1 base at J, with 7 bases between. Germline V gives CDR1 SQVTM, CDR2 ANQGSEA.

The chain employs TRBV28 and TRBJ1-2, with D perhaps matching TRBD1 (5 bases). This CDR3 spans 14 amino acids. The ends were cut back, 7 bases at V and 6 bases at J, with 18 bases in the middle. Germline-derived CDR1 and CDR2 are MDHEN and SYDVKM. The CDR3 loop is CASTPDIRLNGYTF. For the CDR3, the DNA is TGTGCCAGCACCCCGGACATTCGGTTAAATGGCTACACCTTC.

The CDR3: CASSLRRDRVYEQYF. The CDR3 region has the DNA TGTGCCAGCAGCTTGCGCCGGGACAGGGTTTACGAGCAGTACTTC. This sequence joins TRBV5-4 and TRBJ2-7, with TRBD1 matching 9 bases. This CDR3 has 15 amino acids. Germline V gene lookup returns CDR1 SGHNT and CDR2 YYREEE (reference sequence). J gave up 4 bases and V 1 base, and 6 bases lay outside the gene matches.

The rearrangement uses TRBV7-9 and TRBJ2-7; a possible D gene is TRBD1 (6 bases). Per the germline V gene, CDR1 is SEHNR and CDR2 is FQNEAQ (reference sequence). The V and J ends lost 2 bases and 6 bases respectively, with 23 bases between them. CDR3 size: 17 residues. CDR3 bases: TGTGCCAGCAGCTTATCCTCAGGGGCGGGCCGGGGTTTCGAGCAGTACTTC. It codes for CASSLSSGAGRGFEQYF.

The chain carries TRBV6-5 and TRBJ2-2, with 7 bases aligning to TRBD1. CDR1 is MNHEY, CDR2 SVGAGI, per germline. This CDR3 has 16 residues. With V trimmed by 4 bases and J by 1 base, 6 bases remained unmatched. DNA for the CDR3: TGTGCCAGCAGTTCAAGACAGGGTTTGAACACCGGGGAGCTGTTTTTT. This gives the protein CASSSRQGLNTGELFF.

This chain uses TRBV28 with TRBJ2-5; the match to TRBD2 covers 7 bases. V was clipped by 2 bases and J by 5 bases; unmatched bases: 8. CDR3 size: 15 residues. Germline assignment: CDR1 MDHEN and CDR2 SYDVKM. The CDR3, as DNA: TGTGCCAGCAGTTTAGGGGGGGTCTATGGGGAGACCCAGTACTTC. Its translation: CASSLGGVYGETQYF.

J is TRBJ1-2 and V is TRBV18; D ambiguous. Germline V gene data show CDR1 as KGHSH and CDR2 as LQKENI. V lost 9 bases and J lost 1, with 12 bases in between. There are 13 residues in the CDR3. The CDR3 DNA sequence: TGTGCCAGTACAGAGACTAGTAACTATGGCTACACCTTC. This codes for CASTETSNYGYTF.

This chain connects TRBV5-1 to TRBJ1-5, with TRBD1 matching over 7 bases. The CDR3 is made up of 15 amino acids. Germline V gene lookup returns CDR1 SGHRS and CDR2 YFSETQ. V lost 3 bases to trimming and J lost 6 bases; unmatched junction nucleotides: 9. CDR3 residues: CASSSTGDWFQPQHF. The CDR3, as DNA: TGCGCCAGCAGCTCTACAGGGGATTGGTTTCAGCCCCAGCATTTT.

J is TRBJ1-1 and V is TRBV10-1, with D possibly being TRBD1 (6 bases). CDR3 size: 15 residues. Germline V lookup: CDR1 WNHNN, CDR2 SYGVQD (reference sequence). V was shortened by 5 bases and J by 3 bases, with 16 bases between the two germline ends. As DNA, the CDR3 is TGCGCCAGCAGTTCCCGGACAGCCAGTTACACTGAAGCTTTCTTT. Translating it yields CASSSRTASYTEAFF.